This record covers a single T cell receptor (beta chain). These data are taken from a study of blood T cell repertoires in COVID-19. Across the whole study: Italy, Spain and the United States were the sources of the convalescent and acute COVID-19 samples. T cells, B-cell-depleted T cells, or PBMCs provided the cDNA or gDNA that served as material.

The method was immunoSEQ multiplex PCR; TCRdb's version includes in-frame clones alone and lacks a portion of them. The sample yields 130,000 to 150,000 clones, around 80% seen once. The germline V gene has CDR1 GTSNPN and CDR2 SVGIG (reference sequence). CDR3 length: 14 residues. The J segment lost 7 bases and the V segment lost 0 bases, leaving 6 bases of the junction unmatched. Sequencing input: peripheral blood. The genes are TRBV30 and TRBJ2-1; 7 bases agree with TRBD1. This clonotype was sampled from a man aged 65 to 85 who had recovered from COVID-19. CDR3 sequence (DNA): TGTGCCTGGAGTGTACGACAGGGATTGAATGAGCAGTTCTTC. Protein: CAWSVRQGLNEQFF.